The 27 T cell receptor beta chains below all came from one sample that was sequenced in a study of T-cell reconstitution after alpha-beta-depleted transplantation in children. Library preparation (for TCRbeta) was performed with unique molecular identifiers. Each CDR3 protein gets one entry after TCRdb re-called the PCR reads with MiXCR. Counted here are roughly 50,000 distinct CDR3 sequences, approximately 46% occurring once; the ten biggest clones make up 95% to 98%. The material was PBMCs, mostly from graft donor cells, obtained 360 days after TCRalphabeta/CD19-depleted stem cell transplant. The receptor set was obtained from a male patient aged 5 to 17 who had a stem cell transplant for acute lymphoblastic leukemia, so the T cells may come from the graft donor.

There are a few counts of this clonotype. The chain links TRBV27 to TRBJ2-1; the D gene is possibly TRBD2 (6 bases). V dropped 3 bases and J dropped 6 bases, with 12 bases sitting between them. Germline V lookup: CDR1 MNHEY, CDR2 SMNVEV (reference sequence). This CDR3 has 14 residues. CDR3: CASSLPGRPNEQFF. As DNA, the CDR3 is TGTGCCAGCAGTTTGCCCGGGAGACCCAATGAGCAGTTCTTC.

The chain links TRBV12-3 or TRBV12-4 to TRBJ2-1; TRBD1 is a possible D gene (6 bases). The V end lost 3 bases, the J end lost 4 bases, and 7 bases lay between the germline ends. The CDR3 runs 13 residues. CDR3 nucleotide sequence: TGTGCCAGCAGTTTTGGACAGTACAATGAGCAGTTCTTC. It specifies CASSFGQYNEQFF.

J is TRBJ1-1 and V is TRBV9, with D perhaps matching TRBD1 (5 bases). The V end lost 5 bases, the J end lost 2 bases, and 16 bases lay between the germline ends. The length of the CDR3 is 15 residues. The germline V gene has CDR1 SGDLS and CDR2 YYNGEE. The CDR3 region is CASSGAQGLNTEAFF. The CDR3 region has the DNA TGTGCCAGCAGTGGAGCCCAGGGCTTAAACACTGAAGCTTTCTTT.

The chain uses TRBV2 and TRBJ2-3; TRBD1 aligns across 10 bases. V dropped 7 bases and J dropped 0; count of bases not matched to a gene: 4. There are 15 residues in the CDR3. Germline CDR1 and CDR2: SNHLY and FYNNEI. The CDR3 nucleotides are TGTGCCAGCACCCGGGACAGGGGAAGCACAGATACGCAGTATTTT. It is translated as CASTRDRGSTDTQYF. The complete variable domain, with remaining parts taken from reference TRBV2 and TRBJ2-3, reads EPEVTQTPSHQVTQMGQEVILRCVPISNHLYFYWYRQILGQKVEFLVSFYNNEISEKSEIFDDQFSVERPDGSNFTLKIRSTKLEDSAMYFCASTRDRGSTDTQYFGPGTRLTVL.

This CDR3 reads CASSESLTQEQFF. CDR3 coding DNA: TGTGCCAGCAGTGAGTCATTGACCCAGGAGCAGTTCTTC. This chain links TRBV6-4 with TRBJ2-1, with no clear D. Germline CDR1 reads MRHNA; CDR2 reads SNTAGT. With 3 bases removed from V and 10 bases from J, the gap between germline ends came to 13 bases. This CDR3 comprises 13 residues.

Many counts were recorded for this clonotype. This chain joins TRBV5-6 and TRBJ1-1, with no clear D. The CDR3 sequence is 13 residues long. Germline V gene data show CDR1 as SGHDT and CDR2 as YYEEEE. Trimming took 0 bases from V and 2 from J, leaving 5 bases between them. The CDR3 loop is CASSLGVNTEAFF. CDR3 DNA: TGTGCCAGCAGCTTGGGTGTTAACACTGAAGCTTTCTTT.

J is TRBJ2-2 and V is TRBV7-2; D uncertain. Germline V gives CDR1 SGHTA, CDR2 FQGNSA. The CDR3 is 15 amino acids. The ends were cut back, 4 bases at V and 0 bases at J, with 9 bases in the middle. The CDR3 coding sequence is TGTGCCAGCAGCTCTCGGACGGCGAACACCGGGGAGCTGTTTTTT. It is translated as CASSSRTANTGELFF.

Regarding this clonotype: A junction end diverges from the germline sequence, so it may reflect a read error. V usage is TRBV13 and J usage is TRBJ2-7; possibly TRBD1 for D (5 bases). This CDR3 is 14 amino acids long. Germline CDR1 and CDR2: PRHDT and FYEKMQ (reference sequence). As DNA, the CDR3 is TGTGCCAGCAGCCTAGGGGCCTACACCTACGAGCAGTACTTC. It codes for CASSLGAYTYEQYF.

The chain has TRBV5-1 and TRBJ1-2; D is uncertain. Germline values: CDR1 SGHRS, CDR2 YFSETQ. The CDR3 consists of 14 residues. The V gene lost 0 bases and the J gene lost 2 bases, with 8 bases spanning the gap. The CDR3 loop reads CASSLDWANYGYTF. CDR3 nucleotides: TGCGCCAGCAGCTTGGATTGGGCCAACTATGGCTACACCTTC.

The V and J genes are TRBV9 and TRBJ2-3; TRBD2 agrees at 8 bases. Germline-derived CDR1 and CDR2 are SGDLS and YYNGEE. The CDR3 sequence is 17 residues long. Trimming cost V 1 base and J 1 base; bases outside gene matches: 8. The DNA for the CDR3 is TGTGCCAGCAGCGTAAGCTTAGCGGGGAAGGGCACAGATACGCAGTATTTT. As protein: CASSVSLAGKGTDTQYF.

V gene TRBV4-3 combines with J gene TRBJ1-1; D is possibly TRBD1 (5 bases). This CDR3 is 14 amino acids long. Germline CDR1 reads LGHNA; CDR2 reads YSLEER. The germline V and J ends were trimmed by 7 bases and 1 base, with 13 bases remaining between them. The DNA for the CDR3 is TGCGCCAGCATCAAAAGGGGAAAGAACACTGAAGCTTTCTTT. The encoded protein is CASIKRGKNTEAFF.

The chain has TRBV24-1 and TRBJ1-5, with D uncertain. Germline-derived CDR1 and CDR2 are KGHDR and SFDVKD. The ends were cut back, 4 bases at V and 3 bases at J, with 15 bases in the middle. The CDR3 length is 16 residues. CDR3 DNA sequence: TGTGCCACCAGTGACCGCGCAGGAGACGTCAATCAGCCCCAGCATTTT. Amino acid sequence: CATSDRAGDVNQPQHF.

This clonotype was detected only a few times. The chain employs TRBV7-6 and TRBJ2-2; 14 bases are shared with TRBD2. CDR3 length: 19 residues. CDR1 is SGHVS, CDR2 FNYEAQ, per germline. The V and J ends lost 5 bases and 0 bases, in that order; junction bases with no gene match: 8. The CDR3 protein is CASSQRLAGGPANTGELFF. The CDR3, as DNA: TGTGCCAGCAGCCAGCGACTAGCGGGGGGGCCTGCGAACACCGGGGAGCTGTTTTTT.

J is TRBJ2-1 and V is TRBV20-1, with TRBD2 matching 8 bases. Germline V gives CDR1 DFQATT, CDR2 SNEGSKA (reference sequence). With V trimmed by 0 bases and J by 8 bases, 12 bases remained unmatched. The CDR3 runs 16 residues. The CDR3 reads CSARDLYGLAVDEQFF. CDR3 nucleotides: TGCAGTGCTAGAGATCTGTACGGACTAGCAGTTGATGAGCAGTTCTTC.

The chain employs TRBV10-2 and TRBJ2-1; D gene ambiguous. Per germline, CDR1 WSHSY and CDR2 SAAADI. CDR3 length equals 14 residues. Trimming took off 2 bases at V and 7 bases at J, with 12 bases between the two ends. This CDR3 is CASSENWGRNEQFF. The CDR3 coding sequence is TGCGCCAGCAGTGAGAATTGGGGTCGTAATGAGCAGTTCTTC.

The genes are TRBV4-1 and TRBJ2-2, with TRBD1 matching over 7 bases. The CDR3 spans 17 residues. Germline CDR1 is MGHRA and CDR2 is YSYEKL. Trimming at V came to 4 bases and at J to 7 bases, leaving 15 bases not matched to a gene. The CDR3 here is CASSPERGQPYLGELFF. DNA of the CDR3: TGCGCCAGCAGCCCGGAAAGGGGACAGCCATACCTCGGGGAGCTGTTTTTT.

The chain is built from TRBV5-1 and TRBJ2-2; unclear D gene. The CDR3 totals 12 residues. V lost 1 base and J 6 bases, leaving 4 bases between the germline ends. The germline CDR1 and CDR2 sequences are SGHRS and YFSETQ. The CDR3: CASSLRPGELFF. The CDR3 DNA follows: TGCGCCAGCAGCTTGCGCCCCGGGGAGCTGTTTTTT. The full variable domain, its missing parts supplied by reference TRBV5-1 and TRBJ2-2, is KAGVTQTPRYLIKTRGQQVTLSCSPISGHRSVSWYQQTPGQGLQFLFEYFSETQRNKGNFPGRFSGRQFSNSRSEMNVSTLELGDSALYLCASSLRPGELFFGEGSRLTVL.

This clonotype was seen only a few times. CDR3 in amino acids: CASSFTGAKLFF. In DNA, the CDR3 is TGTGCCAGCAGCTTCACCGGGGCAAAACTGTTTTTT. The V and J genes are TRBV5-6 and TRBJ1-4; possible D gene TRBD1, 5 bases. V was trimmed by 2 bases and J by 10 bases, leaving 9 bases between them. Per the germline V gene, CDR1 is SGHDT and CDR2 is YYEEEE. This CDR3 region has 12 residues.

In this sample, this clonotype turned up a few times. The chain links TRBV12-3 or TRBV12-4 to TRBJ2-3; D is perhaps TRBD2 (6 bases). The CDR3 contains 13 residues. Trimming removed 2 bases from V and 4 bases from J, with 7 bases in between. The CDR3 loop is CASSLWGADTQYF. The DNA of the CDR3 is TGTGCCAGCAGTTTATGGGGGGCAGATACGCAGTATTTT.

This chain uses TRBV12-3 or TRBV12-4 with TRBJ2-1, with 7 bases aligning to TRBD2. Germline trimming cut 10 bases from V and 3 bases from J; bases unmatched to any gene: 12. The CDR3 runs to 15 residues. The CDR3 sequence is CATVGAGTIYNEQFF. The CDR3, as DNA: TGTGCCACCGTAGGGGCCGGGACTATCTACAATGAGCAGTTCTTC.

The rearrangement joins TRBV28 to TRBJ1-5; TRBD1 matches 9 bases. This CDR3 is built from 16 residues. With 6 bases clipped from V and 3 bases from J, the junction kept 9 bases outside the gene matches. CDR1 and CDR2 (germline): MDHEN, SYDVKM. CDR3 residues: CASSLRTGEDNQPQHF. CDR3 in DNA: TGTGCCAGCAGCCTCAGGACAGGGGAAGACAATCAGCCCCAGCATTTT.

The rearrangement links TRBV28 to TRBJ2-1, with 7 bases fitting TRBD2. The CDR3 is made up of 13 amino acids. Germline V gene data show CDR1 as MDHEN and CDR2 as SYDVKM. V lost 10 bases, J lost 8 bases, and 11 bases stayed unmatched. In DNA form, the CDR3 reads TGTGCCACCCAACTAGCGTCGGGCTATGAGCAGTTCTTC. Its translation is CATQLASGYEQFF.

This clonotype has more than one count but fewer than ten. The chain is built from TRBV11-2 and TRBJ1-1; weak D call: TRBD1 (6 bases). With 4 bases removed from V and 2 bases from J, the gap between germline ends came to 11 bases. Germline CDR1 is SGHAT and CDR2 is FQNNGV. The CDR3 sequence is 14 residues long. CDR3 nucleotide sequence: TGTGCCAGCAGCTCTGGACAGTATAACACTGAAGCTTTCTTT. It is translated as CASSSGQYNTEAFF. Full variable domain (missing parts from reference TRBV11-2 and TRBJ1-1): EAGVAQSPRYKIIEKRQSVAFWCNPISGHATLYWYQQILGQGPKLLIQFQNNGVVDDSQLPKDRFSAERLKGVDSTLKIQPAKLEDSAVYLCASSSGQYNTEAFFGQGTRLTVV.

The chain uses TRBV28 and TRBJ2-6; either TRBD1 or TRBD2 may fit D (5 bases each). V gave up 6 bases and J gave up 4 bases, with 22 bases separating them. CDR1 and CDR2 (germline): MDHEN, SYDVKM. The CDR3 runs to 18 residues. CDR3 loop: CASSWDRPWSRGANVLTF. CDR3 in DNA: TGTGCCAGCAGCTGGGACCGCCCTTGGTCTCGAGGGGCCAACGTCCTGACTTTC.

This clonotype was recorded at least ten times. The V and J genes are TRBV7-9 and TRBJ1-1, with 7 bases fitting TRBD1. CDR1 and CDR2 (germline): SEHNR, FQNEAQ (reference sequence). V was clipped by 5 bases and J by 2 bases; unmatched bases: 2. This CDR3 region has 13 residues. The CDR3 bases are TGTGCCAGCAGCCGGGACAGAAACACTGAAGCTTTCTTT. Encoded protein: CASSRDRNTEAFF.

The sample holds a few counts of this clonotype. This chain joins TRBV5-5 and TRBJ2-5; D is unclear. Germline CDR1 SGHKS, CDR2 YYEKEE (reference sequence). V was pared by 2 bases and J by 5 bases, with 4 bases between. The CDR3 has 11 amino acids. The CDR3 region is CASSFSETQYF. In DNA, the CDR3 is TGTGCCAGCAGCTTTTCGGAGACCCAGTACTTC. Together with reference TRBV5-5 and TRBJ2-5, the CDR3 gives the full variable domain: DAGVTQSPTHLIKTRGQQVTLRCSPISGHKSVSWYQQVLGQGPQFIFQYYEKEERGRGNFPDRFSARQFPNYSSELNVNALLLGDSALYLCASSFSETQYFGPGTRLLVL.

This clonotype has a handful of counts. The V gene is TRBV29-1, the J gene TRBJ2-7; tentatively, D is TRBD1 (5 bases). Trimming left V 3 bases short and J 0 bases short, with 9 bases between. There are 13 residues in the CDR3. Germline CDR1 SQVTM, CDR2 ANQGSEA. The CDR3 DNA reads TGCAGCGTTGATCAGGGAAACTCCTACGAGCAGTACTTC. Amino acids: CSVDQGNSYEQYF.